These 7 T cell receptor beta chains were all obtained from the same sample, sequenced in a study of shared clonotypes between healthy human individuals. Libraries were prepared by immunoSEQ multiplex PCR; TCRdb keeps only in-frame clonotypes and omits some of them. In the table there are 560,000 or so clones, roughly 95% of which are singletons. Terminally differentiated effector memory CD45RA+ cells were excluded from the naive CD8 cells, which were CD45RO-negative and positively selected for CCR7. Sequencing input: naive CD8+ T cells sorted from blood. The receptors were gathered from a woman younger than 45 in good health.

In its sample, this clone was seen once. This specimen includes other DNA sequences encoding the same CDR3. The CDR3 spells CASSGPYNEQFF. Here the CDR3 DNA reads TGCGCCAGCAGTGGACCCTACAATGAGCAGTTCTTC. This rearrangement joins TRBV10-2 to TRBJ2-1; D ambiguous. This CDR3 contains 12 residues. Trimming cost V 4 bases and J 2 bases, with 3 bases left between them. Germline V lookup: CDR1 WSHSY, CDR2 SAAADI.

The J gene is TRBJ2-6, the V gene TRBV6-1; D possibly corresponds to TRBD1 (8 bases). The CDR3 spans 19 residues. V was shortened by 3 bases and J by 2 bases, with 20 bases between the two germline ends. Germline loops: CDR1 MNHNS, CDR2 SASEGT. In DNA, the CDR3 is TGTGCCAGCAGTGACGATAGACAGGGGAGGGCCCCTGGGGCCAACGTCCTGACTTTC. Translation gives CASSDDRQGRAPGANVLTF.

This sequence joins TRBV2 and TRBJ2-2, with D unclear. CDR3 length: 13 amino acids. Germline assignment: CDR1 SNHLY and CDR2 FYNNEI. The germline V and J ends were trimmed by 4 bases and 1 base, with 4 bases remaining between them. The CDR3 nucleotides read TGTGCCAGCAGTGTCAGGAACACCGGGGAGCTGTTTTTT. It translates to CASSVRNTGELFF.

V usage is TRBV5-8 and J usage is TRBJ2-7; a possible D gene is TRBD2 (5 bases). Trimming shortened V by 4 bases and J by 6 bases, and 11 bases separated the two germline ends. The CDR3 loop spans 12 amino acids. Per germline, CDR1 SGHTS and CDR2 YDEGEE. The chain's CDR3 is CASSPPGSEQYF. The CDR3 DNA is TGTGCCAGCAGCCCACCGGGGTCCGAGCAGTACTTC.

The genes are TRBV5-4 and TRBJ1-1, with 7 bases aligning to TRBD1. In germline, CDR1 is SGHNT, CDR2 YYREEE (reference sequence). V lost 4 bases to trimming and J lost 6 bases; unmatched junction nucleotides: 12. The CDR3 consists of 15 residues. The CDR3 DNA reads as TGTGCCAGCAGCGAAAAAGCTACAGGGGACCCTGAAGCTTTCTTT. This translates into CASSEKATGDPEAFF.

V usage is TRBV7-6 and J usage is TRBJ1-4; TRBD1 matches at 10 bases. CDR3 size: 17 residues. Germline V CDR1 and CDR2: SGHVS, FNYEAQ. The J segment lost 6 bases and the V segment lost 1 base, leaving 8 bases of the junction unmatched. This chain's CDR3 is CASSLGPTGTGDEKLFF. DNA for the CDR3: TGTGCCAGCAGCTTAGGTCCAACCGGGACAGGGGATGAAAAACTGTTTTTT.

The J gene is TRBJ2-7, the V gene TRBV5-4; possibly TRBD1 for D (5 bases). CDR1 SGHNT and CDR2 YYREEE come from the germline V gene (reference sequence). This CDR3 has 14 amino acids. With 2 bases removed from V and 3 bases from J, the gap between germline ends came to 12 bases. The CDR3 here is CASSFSQALYEQYF. DNA of the CDR3: TGTGCCAGCAGCTTTTCACAGGCGCTCTACGAGCAGTACTTC.